This TCR beta chain was recovered during a study of beta chain features in type 1 diabetes. This clone was seen only a few times. Every isolated RNA sample was fully reverse transcribed, so sequencing captured expressed TCRB transcripts. Produced via immunoSEQ multiplex PCR; TCRdb's table is partial and in-frame only. The sample lists roughly 300,000 clones; under 8.5% were seen once. The sequence derives from a woman between 18 and 30 years old in good health. The sequenced material came from central memory CD4+ T cells from blood.

CDR3 sequence: CASSVVEGAYGYTF. Here the CDR3 DNA reads TGTGCCAGCAGCGTAGTAGAGGGGGCTTATGGCTACACCTTC. The gene calls are TRBV9 and TRBJ1-2; TRBD1 agrees at 7 bases. The germline gives CDR1 SGDLS, CDR2 YYNGEE. This CDR3 is built from 14 residues. Germline trimming cut 0 bases from V and 5 bases from J; bases unmatched to any gene: 4.